The T cell receptor beta chain described here comes from a study of OX40 agonist ivuxolimab in advanced cancers. As for the study in general: An agonistic human IgG2 monoclonal antibody against OX40 (CD134) was given.

TCRdb keeps only in-frame clones here, not all; method: immunoSEQ multiplex PCR. The top ten hold around 13% of the sample, which has tens of thousands of clones, 89% seen once. Trimming stripped 5 bases from V and 0 bases from J, with 11 bases between. Germline CDR1 reads WSHSY; CDR2 reads SAAADI. The CDR3 contains 14 residues. This clonotype originated in an adult with an advanced solid tumor such as melanoma, head and neck, liver or kidney cancer. The sample in question was CD4+ or CD8+ T cells sorted from blood, obtained in a trial of the OX40 agonist ivuxolimab. The J gene is TRBJ2-7, the V gene TRBV10-2, with D unclear. This CDR3 reads CASSTAPTSYEQYF. CDR3 nucleotides: TGCGCCAGCAGTACGGCGCCGACCTCCTACGAGCAGTACTTC.